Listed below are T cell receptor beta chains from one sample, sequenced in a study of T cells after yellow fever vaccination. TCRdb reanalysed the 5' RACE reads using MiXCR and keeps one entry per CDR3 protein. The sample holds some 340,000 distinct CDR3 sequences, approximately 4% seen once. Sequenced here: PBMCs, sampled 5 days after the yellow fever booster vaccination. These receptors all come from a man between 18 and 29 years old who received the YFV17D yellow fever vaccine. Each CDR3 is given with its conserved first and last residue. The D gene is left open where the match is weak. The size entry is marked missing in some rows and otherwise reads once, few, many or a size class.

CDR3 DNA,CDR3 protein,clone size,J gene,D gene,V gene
TGCGCCAGCAGCCAATTTACAGGGGATTCACCCCTCCACTTT,CASSQFTGDSPLHF,many,TRBJ1-6,TRBD1,TRBV4-3
TGCGCCAGCAGCTTTTTGGATTTCCAAACAGATACGCAGTATTTT,CASSFLDFQTDTQYF,NA,TRBJ2-3,NA,TRBV5-1
TGTGCCAGCAGCTCTCTGGGGGGGCCCAGCACAGATACGCAGTATTTT,CASSSLGGPSTDTQYF,many,TRBJ2-3,NA,TRBV9
TGCGCCAGCAGCCCGACGGGGTCATTTAACTACGAGCAGTACTTC,CASSPTGSFNYEQYF,few,TRBJ2-7,NA,TRBV5-1
TGTGCCAGCAGCCCTGACAGGGTTCCCTACGAGCAGTACTTC,CASSPDRVPYEQYF,many,TRBJ2-7,TRBD1,TRBV6-2/TRBV6-3
TGTGCCAGCAGCCCTGGGGTGGAGGAGTACTTC,CASSPGVEEYF,few,TRBJ2-5,NA,TRBV7-2
TGTGCCAGCAGTATAGCCACGGGGGTCGGGGAAAAACTGTTTTTT,CASSIATGVGEKLFF,NA,TRBJ1-4,NA,TRBV25-1
TGTGCCAGCGGCAGGGTTAATTCACCCCTCCACTTT,CASGRVNSPLHF,NA,TRBJ1-6,NA,TRBV5-6
TGCGCCAGCAGCCGGGACAGGGGGTTGACCGGGGAGCTGTTTTTT,CASSRDRGLTGELFF,few,TRBJ2-2,TRBD1,TRBV5-1
TGCGCCAGCAGCTTGGAACAACCTGTCCCCCCAGATACGCAGTATTTT,CASSLEQPVPPDTQYF,few,TRBJ2-3,NA,TRBV5-1
TGTGCCAGCAGTTTACGCGCAGGGGCATTCGGCACCGGGGAGCTGTTTTTT,CASSLRAGAFGTGELFF,few,TRBJ2-2,NA,TRBV28
TGTGCCAGCAGCTCACTGGAGATCTCTGGAAACACCATATATTTT,CASSSLEISGNTIYF,few,TRBJ1-3,NA,TRBV13
TGCGCCAGCAGCCAAGCGGGGGCAACTAATGAAAAACTGTTTTTT,CASSQAGATNEKLFF,few,TRBJ1-4,NA,TRBV4-1
TGTGCCAGCTCACCACCGTCAGATACGCAGTATTTT,CASSPPSDTQYF,many,TRBJ2-3,NA,TRBV18
TGCGCCAGCAGTGAGTCAGGGCTAGCGGGGGGTGGTGAAGAGTTCTTC,CASSESGLAGGGEEFF,few,TRBJ2-1,TRBD2,TRBV10-2
TGTGCCAGTAGTATAGAGGGCCGCAATCAGCCCCAGCATTTT,CASSIEGRNQPQHF,few,TRBJ1-5,NA,TRBV19
TGTGCCAGCACCCCTACGGGCGGGACCCAGTACTTC,CASTPTGGTQYF,few,TRBJ2-5,NA,TRBV6-2/TRBV6-3
TGCAGTGCTAGCGACAATGAGCAGTTCTTC,CSASDNEQFF,few,TRBJ2-1,NA,TRBV20-1
TGCGCCAGCAGCCTATCTTCAGGGGCGAGTTCCGGGGAGCTGTTTTTT,CASSLSSGASSGELFF,many,TRBJ2-2,NA,TRBV4-3
TGTGCCACCAGCGCATTAGGCAGGGTGAATATAGGGGAGACCCAGTACTTC,CATSALGRVNIGETQYF,many,TRBJ2-5,NA,TRBV15
TGTGCCAGCAGGGGGGACAGGGTCTTTTCGACCCAGCATTTT,CASRGDRVFSTQHF,few,TRBJ1-5,TRBD1,TRBV12-3/TRBV12-4
TGCGCCAGCAGCCAAGGTGGAAGAACAGAAAACTATGGCCACACCTTC,CASSQGGRTENYGHTF,NA,TRBJ1-2,NA,TRBV4-3
TGTGCCTGGAGTGTTGGTGGGGGAGAGACCCAGTACTTC,CAWSVGGGETQYF,few,TRBJ2-5,NA,TRBV30
TGTGCCAGCAGCTTATCGGGGGCCGGAAATCAGCCCCAGCATTTT,CASSLSGAGNQPQHF,many,TRBJ1-5,NA,TRBV7-6
TGTGCCAGCAGACTAGCGGGGGTGTCCGAGACCCAGTACTTC,CASRLAGVSETQYF,NA,TRBJ2-5,TRBD2,TRBV6-5
TGCGCCAGCAGCTTGGCCTTAGGGGGGGCGGAGACCCAGTACTTC,CASSLALGGAETQYF,NA,TRBJ2-5,NA,TRBV5-1
TGCAGTGCTAGAAGGAGGGGGCGGGTTTATGGCTACACCTTC,CSARRRGRVYGYTF,many,TRBJ1-2,TRBD1,TRBV20-1
TGTGCCAGCAGCTTAATCGGGGGGGGCCGTGTAGATACGCAGTATTTT,CASSLIGGGRVDTQYF,NA,TRBJ2-3,TRBD2,TRBV7-6
TGCGCCAGCAGCTGGGGGCCGGGGGTTGGAGAGACCCAGTACTTC,CASSWGPGVGETQYF,NA,TRBJ2-5,NA,TRBV5-1
TGTGCCAGCAGCGGACAACCGGGACAGGGGGCAGCAGCTTTCTTT,CASSGQPGQGAAAFF,few,TRBJ1-1,TRBD1,TRBV9
TGTGCCAGCAGTTTCCAGGGAAACACCGGGGAGCTGTTTTTT,CASSFQGNTGELFF,many,TRBJ2-2,NA,TRBV12-3/TRBV12-4
TGTGCCAGCAGCCTGGTGGTGAGGATCGAGCGGGCTTTCTTT,CASSLVVRIERAFF,many,TRBJ1-1,NA,TRBV7-2
TGTGCCAGCAGCACCCGGACAGGGGGTTTCTATGGCTACACCTTC,CASSTRTGGFYGYTF,NA,TRBJ1-2,TRBD1,TRBV7-8
TGTGCCAGCAGTTACTCTCTTAGGGCCGGGGAGCTGTTTTTT,CASSYSLRAGELFF,few,TRBJ2-2,NA,TRBV6-2/TRBV6-3
TGTGCCAGCAGCGGGGCACACATGAACACTGAAGCTTTCTTT,CASSGAHMNTEAFF,few,TRBJ1-1,NA,TRBV6-5
TGTGCCAGCAGCTTAGGTGCGGACACCGGGGAGCTGTTTTTT,CASSLGADTGELFF,NA,TRBJ2-2,NA,TRBV7-2
TGCGCCAGCAGCCCTGAGACAGGGGTAGGTAATGAGCAGTTCTTC,CASSPETGVGNEQFF,NA,TRBJ2-1,TRBD1,TRBV5-1
TGCGCCAGCAGCCAAGATCAGGGGTTCGGGTACGAGCAGTACTTC,CASSQDQGFGYEQYF,NA,TRBJ2-7,NA,TRBV4-3
TGTGCCAGCAGCTCCCGTGGGGGGACCCAGTACTTC,CASSSRGGTQYF,many,TRBJ2-5,NA,TRBV5-8
TGTGCCAGCAGCCCCGTATGGACACGCACAGATACGCAGTATTTT,CASSPVWTRTDTQYF,few,TRBJ2-3,NA,TRBV5-6
TGTGCCAGCAGTTCCGTAGGGACCGGCTATGGCTACACCTTC,CASSSVGTGYGYTF,many,TRBJ1-2,NA,TRBV7-2
TGCGCCAGCAGCCAAGATTTTTGGGCCTCCTCCTACAATGAGCAGTTCTTC,CASSQDFWASSYNEQFF,few,TRBJ2-1,NA,TRBV4-1
TGTGCCAGCAGCTCGCAGGGGTATCAGCCCCAGCATTTT,CASSSQGYQPQHF,NA,TRBJ1-5,NA,TRBV7-2
TGTGCCAGCGGGAATCTAGCGGTCTCCTACAATGAGCAGTTCTTC,CASGNLAVSYNEQFF,NA,TRBJ2-1,TRBD2,TRBV5-6
TGTGCCAGCAGCATAACACTAGGCTCCTACAATGAGCAGTTCTTC,CASSITLGSYNEQFF,many,TRBJ2-1,NA,TRBV7-2